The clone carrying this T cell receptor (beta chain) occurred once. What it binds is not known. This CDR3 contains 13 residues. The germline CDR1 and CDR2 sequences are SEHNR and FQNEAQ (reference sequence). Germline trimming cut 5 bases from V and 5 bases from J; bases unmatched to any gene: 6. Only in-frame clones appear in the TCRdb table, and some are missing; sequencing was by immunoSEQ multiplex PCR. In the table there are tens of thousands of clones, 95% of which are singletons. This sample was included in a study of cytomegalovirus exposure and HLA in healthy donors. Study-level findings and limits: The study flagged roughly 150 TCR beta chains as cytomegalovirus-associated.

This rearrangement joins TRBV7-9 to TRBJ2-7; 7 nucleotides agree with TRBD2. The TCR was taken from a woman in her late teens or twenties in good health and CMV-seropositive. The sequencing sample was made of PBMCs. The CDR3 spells CASSLNGGNEQYF. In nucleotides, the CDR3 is TGTGCCAGCAGCCTTAACGGGGGGAACGAGCAGTACTTC.